The rows below give T cell receptor beta chains drawn from one sample of a study of STAT5B mutations in CD4+ large granular lymphocyte leukemia. Using immunoSEQ multiplex PCR, the repertoire was profiled, and TCRdb retains in-frame clones only, with some absent. Of around 30,000 clones in the sample, roughly 82% were seen once. Sequencing input: CD4+ T cells from blood buffy coats. The receptors were gathered from a human donor in good health. The CDR3 runs from the conserved cysteine through the conserved F or W. D genes are given only for firm matches. Only some rows state a clone size, as once, few, many or a class for expanded clones.

>TRBJ2-2|TRBV7-7|once|.
TGTGCCAGCAGCGCCATAGGAGGAACCGGGGAGCTGTTTTTT
CASSAIGGTGELFF
>TRBJ2-3|TRBV15|.|.
TGTGCCACCAGCCCGACCGGAGCTAGCACAGATACGCAGTATTTT
CATSPTGASTDTQYF
>TRBJ1-1|TRBV27|.|TRBD1
TGTGCCAGCAGTTTATCGGGACAGTGGTCCACTGAAGCTTTCTTT
CASSLSGQWSTEAFF
>TRBJ1-1|TRBV6-1|.|.
TGTGCCAGCAGTGAAGCTCAGGTGACTGAAGCTTTCTTT
CASSEAQVTEAFF
>TRBJ2-1|TRBV9|.|TRBD2
TGTGCCAGCAGCGATCGACTAGCGGGGGAGCAGTTCTTC
CASSDRLAGEQFF
>TRBJ1-2|TRBV29-1|.|.
TGCAGCGTTCGGGTCCCTCGAAGGTTGAACTATGGCTACACCTTC
CSVRVPRRLNYGYTF
>TRBJ2-3|TRBV5-1|once|TRBD2
TGCGCCAGCAGCTGGGGACTAGCGGGGGGAATCACAGATACGCAGTATTTT
CASSWGLAGGITDTQYF
>TRBJ2-3|TRBV5-6|.|.
TGTGCCAGCAGCCCGGACGGACCGGGTCCAGATACGCAGTATTTT
CASSPDGPGPDTQYF
>TRBJ1-1|TRBV5-1|.|TRBD1
TGCGCCAGCAGCTCCGGACAGGGAATGAACACTGAAGCTTTCTTT
CASSSGQGMNTEAFF
>TRBJ2-3|TRBV5-4|once|.
TGTGCCAGCAGCCGGGGGAAACTGGGTGGGGATACGCAGTATTTT
CASSRGKLGGDTQYF
>TRBJ1-2|TRBV7-2|.|TRBD1
TGTGCCAGCAGCCCGCGACAGGGCGTAGGCTACACCTTC
CASSPRQGVGYTF
>TRBJ2-1|TRBV7-9|.|TRBD1
TGTGCCAGCAGCTTAGAGAGGACAGGGCCGGTCAATGAGCAGTTCTTC
CASSLERTGPVNEQFF
>TRBJ2-1|TRBV7-9|.|.
TGTGCCAGCAGCTTAGGGGCTAATAAAGGCAATGAGCAGTTCTTC
CASSLGANKGNEQFF
>TRBJ2-1|TRBV6-5|.|TRBD2
TGTGCCAGCAGTTCCCGCAGGGCGGGAGCTGGTAATGAGCAGTTCTTC
CASSSRRAGAGNEQFF
>TRBJ1-1|TRBV7-2|once|.
TGTGCCAGCAGCTTAGGACCAGTCTCCTGGGGGGACACTGAAGCTTTCTTT
CASSLGPVSWGDTEAFF
>TRBJ1-2|TRBV7-9|.|.
TGTGCCAGCAGCTTAGACAGCATCCGTAACTATGGCTACACCTTC
CASSLDSIRNYGYTF
>TRBJ2-7|TRBV6-1|.|TRBD1
TGTGCCAGCAGTGTTAGGCAGGGGGCGGTCGAGCAGTACTTC
CASSVRQGAVEQYF
>TRBJ2-6|TRBV7-9|.|TRBD2
TGTGCCAGCAGCTCCGGGGGGTCAGGGGCCAACGTCCTGACTTTC
CASSSGGSGANVLTF
>TRBJ2-7|TRBV27|.|.
TGTGCCAGCAGTTTCGGGGACAATTCAATCTACGAGCAGTACTTC
CASSFGDNSIYEQYF
>TRBJ2-5|TRBV5-4|.|TRBD1
TGTGCCAGCAGCACGGGACAGGGGAGAGAGACCCAGTACTTC
CASSTGQGRETQYF
>TRBJ2-5|TRBV19|.|.
TGTGCCAGTAGTGTCGGGACACCCGGGGGGAAGACCCAGTACTTC
CASSVGTPGGKTQYF
>TRBJ1-2|TRBV6-6|.|TRBD1
TGTGCCAGCAGTTACGCCCGGACAGGTGCTTATGGCTACACCTTC
CASSYARTGAYGYTF
>TRBJ1-2|TRBV6-1|.|.
TGTGCCAGCACGGGGGCCCTCAACTATGGCTACACCTTC
CASTGALNYGYTF
>TRBJ2-2|TRBV11-3|.|TRBD2
TGTGCCAGCAGCTCCCGGGGGGAGGAGACCGGGGAGCTGTTTTTT
CASSSRGEETGELFF
>TRBJ2-7|TRBV30|once|.
TGTGCCTGGAGTCCCCCGGTGGCTACTTACGAGCAGTACTTC
CAWSPPVATYEQYF
>TRBJ2-7|TRBV6-5|.|.
TGTGCCAGCAGTTATTCAGTCTACGAGCAGTACTTC
CASSYSVYEQYF
>TRBJ2-7|TRBV7-8|.|TRBD1
TGTGCCAGCAGCCCCCTCGGGACAGGGAGTCCATACGAGCAGTACTTC
CASSPLGTGSPYEQYF
>TRBJ2-7|TRBV4-2|.|.
TGTGCCAGCAGCCAAGATCAGGGTAGGGACGAGCAGTACTTC
CASSQDQGRDEQYF
>TRBJ2-6|TRBV7-9|.|.
TGTGCCAGCAGCTTAGGGCTGGGAGGGGCCAACGTCCTGACTTTC
CASSLGLGGANVLTF
>TRBJ2-7|TRBV11-2|few|TRBD1
TGTGCCAGCAGCATACGACAGGGGAATGGCGGCGAGCAGTACTTC
CASSIRQGNGGEQYF
>TRBJ2-7|TRBV5-6|.|TRBD2
TGTGCCAGACTAGTCGAATCGGCTAGCGGTTACTCCTACGAGCAGTACTTC
CARLVESASGYSYEQYF
>TRBJ1-1|TRBV7-6|few|.
TGTGCCAGCAGCTTCCAGGAGAACACTGAAGCTTTCTTT
CASSFQENTEAFF
>TRBJ2-3|TRBV2|.|TRBD1
TGTGCCAGCAGTTCAAAACAGGGGCCGGAGTATTTT
CASSSKQGPEYF
>TRBJ2-5|TRBV5-1|.|TRBD1
TGCGCCAGCAGCGGGGGCCTGGACAGGCAAGAGACCCAGTACTTC
CASSGGLDRQETQYF
>TRBJ1-5|TRBV6-6|.|.
TGTGCCAGCAGTGGGGTGGGGTTGGCCCAGCATTTT
CASSGVGLAQHF
>TRBJ1-5|TRBV30|.|.
TGTGCCTGGAACACAGGGTATAGCAATCAGCCCCAGCATTTT
CAWNTGYSNQPQHF
>TRBJ2-7|TRBV18|.|.
TGTGCCAGCTCACCGGATCCAGGGCACCTTTCCTACGAGCAGTACTTC
CASSPDPGHLSYEQYF
>TRBJ2-3|TRBV30|once|.
TGTGCCTGGACCGAAGACTCCCCCACAGATACGCAGTATTTT
CAWTEDSPTDTQYF
>TRBJ2-3|TRBV6-1|.|.
TGTGCCAGTCTTATCTCCCCCACAGATACGCAGTATTTT
CASLISPTDTQYF